These 2 T cell receptor beta chains were sequenced from one sample in a study of T cell responses to AZD1222 COVID-19 vaccine. Libraries were prepared by immunoSEQ multiplex PCR; TCRdb keeps only in-frame clonotypes and omits some of them. The repertoire holds about 110,000 clones, with 90% to 95% as singletons. Source: peripheral blood, taken on day 0 of AZD1222 vaccination. Receptors were obtained from an adult in good health.

The rearrangement uses TRBV12-3 or TRBV12-4 and TRBJ2-2; TRBD1 is a possible D gene (5 bases). Trimming removed 3 bases at V and 13 bases at J, with 12 bases between. The CDR3 contains 12 residues. CDR3 protein: CASSFFGAGLFF. Written as DNA, the CDR3 is TGTGCCAGCAGTTTTTTTGGGGCCGGGCTGTTTTTT.

The V gene is TRBV19, the J gene TRBJ1-2, with D possibly TRBD1 on 6 matching bases. This CDR3 region has 14 residues. CDR1 is LNHDA and CDR2 is SQIVND in the germline V gene (reference sequence). Trimming shortened V by 3 bases and J by 6 bases, and 14 bases separated the two germline ends. The CDR3 nucleotides are TGTGCCAGTAGTATCCCTGACAGGCCTCATGGCTACACCTTC. Encoded protein: CASSIPDRPHGYTF.